These 21 T cell receptor beta chains were all obtained from the same sample, sequenced in a study of early T cells in non-severe SARS-CoV-2 infection. TCRdb reprocessed the 5' RACE reads with MiXCR, giving one entry per CDR3 protein. The data show fewer than 65,000 distinct CDR3 sequences, around 9% seen once. The sequenced material came from whole blood. The receptors were gathered from an adult who was a healthcare worker with PCR-confirmed SARS-CoV-2 infection or an uninfected control (not recorded which).

There are many counts of this clonotype. The chain uses TRBV7-3 and TRBJ2-1, with 8 bases identical to TRBD2. The J segment lost 9 bases and the V segment lost 5 bases, leaving 12 bases of the junction unmatched. The CDR3 has 15 amino acids. CDR1 is SGHTA, CDR2 FQGTGA, per germline. CDR3 amino acids: CASSRSRGASGEQFF. The CDR3 bases are TGTGCCAGCAGCCGTTCGCGGGGGGCCTCCGGTGAGCAGTTCTTC.

The chain uses TRBV6-8 and TRBJ2-7; D is ambiguous. Germline CDR1 reads MNHGY; CDR2 reads SAAAGT. The CDR3 extends over 14 amino acids. V lost 3 bases, J lost 2 bases, and 11 bases lay in between. CDR3 protein: CASSYFTATYEQYF. As DNA, the CDR3 is TGTGCCAGCAGTTATTTCACAGCCACCTACGAGCAGTACTTC.

The sample holds many counts of this clonotype. The J gene is TRBJ2-1, the V gene TRBV6-5; 8 nucleotides agree with TRBD2. The junction had 4 bases not matched to a gene; V was cut back by 11 bases and J by 4 bases. In germline, CDR1 is MNHEY, CDR2 SVGAGI. The CDR3 loop spans 12 amino acids. CDR3 sequence reads: CASSGQYNEQFF. CDR3 coding DNA: TGTGCCTCTAGCGGGCAATACAATGAGCAGTTCTTC.

This clonotype was counted ten times or more. The rearrangement links TRBV2 to TRBJ2-5; D is undetermined. Trimming removed 7 bases from V and 5 bases from J, with 8 bases in between. The CDR3 covers 11 residues. Germline V CDR1 and CDR2: SNHLY, FYNNEI. The CDR3 sequence: CASTGGETQYF. In DNA form, the CDR3 reads TGTGCCAGCACGGGTGGTGAGACCCAGTACTTC.

For the CDR3, the DNA is TGCAGCGTCGGGCACGGGGAAAAACTGTTTTTT. Amino acids: CSVGHGEKLFF. The chain has TRBV29-1 and TRBJ1-4; D gene uncertain. CDR3 size: 11 residues. From germline, CDR1 is SQVTM and CDR2 ANQGSEA. V lost 6 bases and J lost 8, with 10 bases in between.

V usage is TRBV7-9 and J usage is TRBJ1-2; maybe TRBD1 (6 bases). The CDR3 loop spans 16 amino acids. Per the germline V gene, CDR1 is SEHNR and CDR2 is FQNEAQ (reference sequence). The V end lost 5 bases, the J end lost 6 bases, and 22 bases lay between the germline ends. The CDR3 sequence: CASSQPQGRISNGYTF. The CDR3 DNA reads TGTGCCAGCAGCCAACCACAGGGAAGAATATCTAATGGCTACACCTTC.

This clonotype was detected ten times or more. The chain joins TRBV6-5 to TRBJ2-7, with 10 bases matching TRBD1. The CDR3 runs to 15 residues. Germline trimming cut 6 bases from V and 3 bases from J; bases unmatched to any gene: 8. Germline CDR1 and CDR2: MNHEY and SVGAGI. The CDR3 nucleotides are TGTGCCAGCAGCAACGGGGGACAGGGGAGCTACGAGCAGTACTTC. As protein: CASSNGGQGSYEQYF.

This clonotype was counted a few times. The V and J genes are TRBV30 and TRBJ1-1; D may be TRBD1 (5 bases). Germline assignment: CDR1 GTSNPN and CDR2 SVGIG (reference sequence). V lost 2 bases, J lost 7 bases, and 14 bases lay in between. This CDR3 has 13 residues. The CDR3 bases are TGTGCCTGGAGTCCGGGACTGAGACTTGAAGCTTTCTTT. Its protein product is CAWSPGLRLEAFF.

This clonotype was picked up a small number of times. The V and J genes are TRBV30 and TRBJ2-1, with a tentative D call TRBD2 (5 bases). The V end lost 5 bases, the J end lost 8 bases, and 13 bases lay between the germline ends. Germline loops: CDR1 GTSNPN, CDR2 SVGIG (reference sequence). CDR3 length equals 12 residues. The CDR3 coding sequence is TGTGCCTGGTCGGCTAGCTTGGATGAGCAGTTCTTC. Encoded protein: CAWSASLDEQFF.

A few counts support this clonotype. The chain has TRBV10-3 and TRBJ2-6; a possible D gene is TRBD1 (5 bases). Trimming cost V 6 bases and J 0 bases, with 15 bases left between them. Looked up from germline, CDR1 is ENHRY and CDR2 is SYGVKD. The CDR3 sequence is 17 residues long. The CDR3 loop is CAIRMDNVGSGANVLTF. Written as DNA, the CDR3 is TGTGCCATCAGGATGGACAATGTGGGCTCTGGGGCCAACGTCCTGACTTTC.

V and J are TRBV18 and TRBJ2-1; D uncertain. Germline CDR1 is KGHSH and CDR2 is LQKENI. This CDR3 has 12 residues. The germline V and J ends were trimmed by 6 bases and 5 bases, with 8 bases remaining between them. CDR3: CASSPRNNEQFF. As DNA, the CDR3 is TGTGCCAGCTCCCCGAGGAACAATGAGCAGTTCTTC.

The rearrangement joins TRBV10-2 to TRBJ1-5; D uncertain. With 6 bases removed from V and 6 bases from J, the gap between germline ends came to 12 bases. CDR1 is WSHSY, CDR2 SAAADI, per germline. The CDR3 extends over 13 amino acids. CDR3 region: CASRDSLSQPQHF. As DNA, the CDR3 is TGCGCCAGCAGGGACTCGCTGAGTCAGCCCCAGCATTTT.

This clonotype has a handful of counts. This chain connects TRBV20-1 to TRBJ2-1; D may be TRBD2 (5 bases). The CDR3 is made up of 14 amino acids. From germline, CDR1 is DFQATT and CDR2 SNEGSKA (reference sequence). The V end was cut by 3 bases, the J end by 7 bases, with 16 bases between. The CDR3 here is CSARALSSGNEQFF. The CDR3, as DNA: TGCAGTGCTAGGGCACTAAGTTCGGGGAATGAGCAGTTCTTC.

The chain employs TRBV5-1 and TRBJ2-5; D call uncertain. The CDR3 has 14 amino acids. Trimming cost V 4 bases and J 2 bases, with 12 bases left between them. Per germline, CDR1 SGHRS and CDR2 YFSETQ. This CDR3 reads CASSPESSQETQYF. CDR3 nucleotide sequence: TGCGCCAGCAGCCCTGAAAGCAGTCAAGAGACCCAGTACTTC.

Here the CDR3 reads CASSLGRSFTGELFF. CDR3 bases: TGCGCCAGCAGCTTGGGGCGCTCGTTCACCGGGGAGCTGTTTTTT. The chain carries TRBV5-1 and TRBJ2-2; unclear D gene. Trimming stripped 0 bases from V and 4 bases from J, with 10 bases between. CDR1 is SGHRS and CDR2 is YFSETQ in the germline V gene. The CDR3 contains 15 residues.

The sample holds a few counts of this clonotype. The J gene is TRBJ2-3, the V gene TRBV7-8; D is possibly TRBD2 (6 bases). Trimming took off 4 bases at V and 3 bases at J, with 11 bases between the two ends. Germline values: CDR1 SGHVS, CDR2 FQNEAQ. The length of the CDR3 is 14 residues. This CDR3 is CASSYGTLTDTQYF. In nucleotides, the CDR3 is TGTGCCAGCAGCTACGGGACTTTAACAGATACGCAGTATTTT.

Ten or more counts support this clonotype. This sequence joins TRBV24-1 and TRBJ1-2, with D possibly TRBD1 on 5 matching bases. This CDR3 is built from 12 residues. Germline CDR1 and CDR2: KGHDR and SFDVKD. V was shortened by 9 bases and J by 4 bases, with 11 bases between the two germline ends. As DNA, the CDR3 is TGTGCCACCGGGAGGGGATCCTATGGCTACACCTTC. It is translated as CATGRGSYGYTF.

The chain has TRBV10-3 and TRBJ1-1; possibly TRBD1 for D (6 bases). CDR1 ENHRY and CDR2 SYGVKD come from the germline V gene. This CDR3 has 13 amino acids. V was clipped by 10 bases and J by 1 base, with 13 bases between them. The CDR3 loop reads CATAGQTNTEAFF. The DNA of the CDR3 is TGTGCCACCGCCGGACAGACGAACACTGAAGCTTTCTTT.

This clonotype has just a few counts. V usage is TRBV21-1 and J usage is TRBJ2-7. TRBV21-1 is a pseudogene. The CDR3 covers 15 residues. Written as DNA, the CDR3 is TGTGCCAGCAGCAATAAGAAGGACAGCTCCTACGAGCAGTACTTC. This codes for CASSNKKDSSYEQYF.

This clonotype was seen only a few times. The chain joins TRBV10-3 to TRBJ1-1, with 7 bases identical to TRBD1. The junction had 8 bases not matched to a gene; V was cut back by 4 bases and J by 3 bases. In germline, CDR1 is ENHRY, CDR2 SYGVKD. CDR3 length: 15 amino acids. This CDR3 is CAISATGAVHTEAFF. The CDR3 nucleotides are TGTGCCATCAGTGCAACAGGGGCCGTGCACACTGAAGCTTTCTTT.

The genes are TRBV7-2 and TRBJ2-1, with 12 positions matching TRBD2. Germline CDR1 and CDR2: SGHTA and FQGNSA. Germline trimming cut 1 base from V and 12 bases from J; bases unmatched to any gene: 4. The CDR3 totals 14 residues. DNA of the CDR3: TGTGCCAGCAGCTTAGGACTAGCGGGGGTCCTGCAGTTCTTC. Translating gives CASSLGLAGVLQFF. The variable domain in full, completed from reference TRBV7-2 and TRBJ2-1, reads GAGVSQSPSNKVTEKGKDVELRCDPISGHTALYWYRQSLGQGLEFLIYFQGNSAPDKSGLPSDRFSAERTGGSVSTLTIQRTQQEDSAVYLCASSLGLAGVLQFFGPGTRLTVL.